This is a list of T cell receptor beta chains from one sample in a study of shared clonotypes between healthy human individuals. Assay: immunoSEQ multiplex PCR; the TCRdb copy retains only in-frame clones and omits some. The sample lists 2 million to 3 million clones, over 85% occurring once. Sequenced sample: naive CD4+ T cells from PBMCs. These receptors were obtained from a man aged 18 to 30 in good health. Some clones in this sample may be carry-over from other donors' samples. CDR3s include the opening cysteine and the closing phenylalanine or tryptophan. A D gene is named only where the DNA matches it firmly. Where a row states a size, it is once, few, many or the class of an expanded clone; other rows omit it.

clone_size,j_call,v_call,d_call,cdr3_aa,cdr3_nt
-,TRBJ2-4,TRBV11-1,TRBD1,CASSPGLGQLAKNIQYF,TGTGCCAGCAGCCCAGGATTGGGACAGCTAGCCAAAAACATTCAGTACTTC
-,TRBJ1-4,TRBV30,-,CAWSVLGFAKLFF,TGTGCCTGGAGTGTACTCGGGTTCGCAAAACTGTTTTTT
-,TRBJ1-1,TRBV6-6,-,CASSPNYRTNTEAFF,TGTGCCAGCAGCCCCAATTACCGGACGAACACTGAAGCTTTCTTT
-,TRBJ2-4,TRBV6-6,-,CAIKPSGPENIQYF,TGTGCCATCAAACCTTCAGGGCCTGAAAACATTCAGTACTTC
once,TRBJ2-3,TRBV13,TRBD2,CASSSLLTSGGTDTQYF,TGTGCCAGCAGCTCCCTATTAACTAGCGGGGGCACAGATACGCAGTATTTT
-,TRBJ2-1,TRBV12-5,TRBD1,CASGGTGDNEQFF,TGTGCTAGTGGGGGGACAGGGGACAATGAGCAGTTCTTC
once,TRBJ1-1,TRBV28,-,CASSLALGGTEAFF,TGTGCCAGCAGTTTGGCCCTCGGAGGGACTGAAGCTTTCTTT
-,TRBJ2-1,TRBV7-2,TRBD2,CASSSKRGESYNEQFF,TGTGCCAGCAGCTCCAAGCGGGGGGAAAGCTACAATGAGCAGTTCTTC
-,TRBJ2-3,TRBV27,-,CASSDTDTQYF,TGTGCCAGCAGCGACACAGATACGCAGTATTTT
-,TRBJ2-7,TRBV27,-,CASSTRGDHEQYF,TGTGCCAGCAGTACTCGAGGGGACCACGAGCAGTACTTC
-,TRBJ2-7,TRBV7-2,-,CASSPLGGHYSYEQYF,TGTGCCAGCAGCCCACTGGGGGGCCACTACTCCTACGAGCAGTACTTC
few,TRBJ2-7,TRBV11-2,-,CASSSTPDYHEQYF,TGTGCCAGCAGCTCAACCCCCGACTACCACGAGCAGTACTTC
-,TRBJ1-6,TRBV27,-,CASSSGDYSPLHF,TGTGCCAGCAGTTCCGGAGACTATTCACCCCTCCACTTT
-,TRBJ1-5,TRBV19,-,CASSILWDQPQHF,TGTGCCAGTAGTATCCTTTGGGATCAGCCCCAGCATTTT
-,TRBJ1-2,TRBV28,-,CASSPGVGGAKANYGYTF,TGTGCCAGCAGTCCAGGGGTCGGGGGCGCAAAGGCCAACTATGGCTACACCTTC
-,TRBJ1-1,TRBV28,-,CASLIGGMNTEAFF,TGTGCCAGCTTAATCGGGGGAATGAACACTGAAGCTTTCTTT
-,TRBJ1-1,TRBV4-2,TRBD1,CASSPPTGATMNTEAFF,TGTGCCAGCAGCCCTCCGACAGGGGCTACGATGAACACTGAAGCTTTCTTT
-,TRBJ1-4,TRBV7-2,-,CASSLVGHAGEKLFF,TGTGCCAGCAGCTTAGTAGGCCATGCAGGGGAAAAACTGTTTTTT
-,TRBJ1-1,TRBV6-5,-,CASSYRANTEAFF,TGTGCCAGCAGTTACCGGGCGAACACTGAAGCTTTCTTT
-,TRBJ2-7,TRBV5-5,-,CASSLLVGQDYEQYF,TGTGCCAGCAGCCTCCTGGTGGGGCAGGACTACGAGCAGTACTTC
-,TRBJ1-2,TRBV2,-,CASSMEKGDYYGYTF,TGTGCCAGCAGTATGGAAAAAGGTGACTACTATGGCTACACCTTC
-,TRBJ2-5,TRBV21-1,-,CASSKGRGRAQETQYF,TGTGCCAGCAGCAAAGGAAGGGGCCGGGCCCAAGAGACCCAGTACTTC
-,TRBJ2-7,TRBV11-2,TRBD1,CASSSNTGTGIRYYEQYF,TGTGCCAGCAGCTCAAATACCGGGACAGGGATCCGGTATTACGAGCAGTACTTC
-,TRBJ2-4,TRBV11-2,-,CASSLDGQAVAKNIQYF,TGTGCCAGCAGCTTAGACGGGCAGGCCGTAGCCAAAAACATTCAGTACTTC
-,TRBJ1-6,TRBV6-1,TRBD1,CASSTRDRANSPLHF,TGTGCCAGCAGTACCAGGGACAGGGCCAATTCACCCCTCCACTTT
-,TRBJ1-1,TRBV7-2,-,CASSSQALRKTLNTEAFF,TGTGCCAGCAGCTCCCAGGCGCTAAGGAAAACACTGAACACTGAAGCTTTCTTT
-,TRBJ2-1,TRBV6-5,TRBD2,CASSPGLAGGREQFF,TGTGCCAGCAGCCCTGGACTAGCGGGAGGGCGTGAGCAGTTCTTC
-,TRBJ1-6,TRBV28,-,CASSLLPGFGSPLHF,TGTGCCAGCAGTCTCCTCCCCGGGTTTGGTTCACCCCTCCACTTT
-,TRBJ2-1,TRBV4-1,-,CASSPGFAKNYNEQFF,TGCGCCAGCAGCCCGGGATTCGCAAAAAACTACAATGAGCAGTTCTTC
once,TRBJ2-1,TRBV18,-,CASSEDNEQFF,TGTGCCAGCTCAGAGGACAATGAGCAGTTCTTC
once,TRBJ2-6,TRBV28,-,CASNQGLSAGANVLTF,TGTGCCAGCAATCAGGGATTGAGCGCTGGGGCCAACGTCCTGACTTTC
-,TRBJ1-3,TRBV5-1,-,CASSRDGSSGNTIYF,TGCGCCAGCTCTAGGGACGGCAGCTCTGGAAACACCATATATTTT
-,TRBJ2-3,TRBV6-5,TRBD1,CASRDRGPDTQYF,TGTGCCAGCAGGGACAGGGGGCCAGATACGCAGTATTTT
-,TRBJ2-2,TRBV6-5,TRBD1,CASTDRGPTGELFF,TGTGCCAGCACCGACAGGGGGCCCACCGGGGAGCTGTTTTTT
-,TRBJ2-7,TRBV7-9,TRBD1,CASSPQGGPYEQYF,TGTGCCAGCAGCCCACAGGGGGGCCCCTACGAGCAGTACTTC
-,TRBJ2-3,TRBV28,-,CATIQGYTDTQYF,TGTGCCACGATACAGGGCTACACAGATACGCAGTATTTT
-,TRBJ2-3,TRBV7-2,-,CASSLEGLRTDTQYF,TGTGCCAGCAGCTTAGAAGGTCTGCGCACAGATACGCAGTATTTT
-,TRBJ2-1,TRBV5-1,-,CASSLSGSYNEQFF,TGCGCCAGCAGCTTGTCGGGGTCCTACAATGAGCAGTTCTTC
-,TRBJ2-7,TRBV2,-,CASLIPGGGHYSYEQYF,TGTGCCAGCTTAATCCCAGGGGGGGGCCATTACTCCTACGAGCAGTACTTC
-,TRBJ2-3,TRBV11-3,-,CASSSGGSLADTDTQYF,TGTGCCAGCAGCTCAGGGGGATCACTAGCGGACACCGATACGCAGTATTTT
-,TRBJ2-3,TRBV10-3,-,CAIRDGTGTDTQYF,TGTGCCATCAGGGACGGTACCGGCACAGATACGCAGTATTTT
-,TRBJ2-7,TRBV30,-,CAWSVLLHEQYF,TGTGCCTGGAGTGTATTACTCCACGAGCAGTACTTC
-,TRBJ2-1,TRBV7-3,-,CASSLTRAQGSEQFF,TGTGCCAGCAGCTTAACTAGAGCCCAAGGTAGTGAGCAGTTCTTC
-,TRBJ1-1,TRBV18,-,CASSPPGWNTEAFF,TGTGCCAGCTCACCACCGGGGTGGAACACTGAAGCTTTCTTT
-,TRBJ2-1,TRBV5-1,TRBD1,CASSTGQGAYNEQFF,TGCGCCAGCAGCACGGGACAGGGGGCCTACAATGAGCAGTTCTTC
-,TRBJ1-3,TRBV5-6,-,CASSRRGGGNTIYF,TGTGCCAGCAGCCGTCGGGGAGGTGGAAACACCATATATTTT
-,TRBJ2-5,TRBV28,-,CASSLSRARQETQYF,TGTGCCAGCAGTTTGTCCAGGGCACGGCAAGAGACCCAGTACTTC
-,TRBJ2-5,TRBV7-3,-,CASSPRRGETQYF,TGTGCCAGCAGCCCCCGACGGGGAGAGACCCAGTACTTC
-,TRBJ1-4,TRBV28,TRBD1,CASSEQGSTNEKLFF,TGTGCCAGCAGTGAACAGGGGTCAACTAATGAAAAACTGTTTTTT
once,TRBJ2-7,TRBV18,TRBD1,CASSLGQVSYEQYF,TGTGCCAGCTCACTAGGACAGGTCTCCTACGAGCAGTACTTC
-,TRBJ1-1,TRBV7-8,-,CASSLIAGMNTEAFF,TGTGCCAGCAGCTTAATTGCAGGGATGAACACTGAAGCTTTCTTT
-,TRBJ2-7,TRBV2,TRBD1,CASKDRGTYEQYF,TGTGCCAGCAAGGACAGGGGAACCTACGAGCAGTACTTC
-,TRBJ1-5,TRBV11-3,-,CASSLVAGVGQPQHF,TGTGCCAGCAGCTTAGTGGCAGGGGTCGGCCAGCCCCAGCATTTT
-,TRBJ2-1,TRBV5-4,TRBD1,CASSLAQTGYNEQFF,TGTGCCAGCAGCTTGGCCCAGACAGGGTACAATGAGCAGTTCTTC
few,TRBJ1-1,TRBV30,-,CAWRLSGSKTEAFF,TGTGCCTGGCGATTATCAGGGTCGAAGACTGAAGCTTTCTTT
-,TRBJ1-1,TRBV7-3,-,CASSLQGNTEAFF,TGTGCCAGCAGCCTTCAAGGGAACACTGAAGCTTTCTTT
-,TRBJ2-1,TRBV11-2,TRBD2,CASSVSLAGGLGEQFF,TGTGCCAGCAGCGTCAGTTTAGCGGGAGGGCTCGGTGAGCAGTTCTTC
-,TRBJ1-5,TRBV6-5,-,CASSYSSSHQPQHF,TGTGCCAGCAGTTACTCCAGCAGCCATCAGCCCCAGCATTTT